What follows is one T cell receptor (beta chain) and its context. Some clones are missing from TCRdb's copy, which holds only in-frame ones; the method was immunoSEQ multiplex PCR. Among nearly 250,000 clones, 85% to 90% were seen once, and the ten largest hold around 1%. Participant ages covered roughly 18 to 89 years across 24 US areas. In the 2 weeks before study entry, exposed participants met a COVID-19 case, which was PCR-confirmed or clinician-diagnosed. This specimen belongs to a study of blood T cell repertoires in COVID-19. Study details: From the United States, Italy and Spain came samples of acute and convalescent COVID-19. The cDNA or gDNA used as material had been derived from T cells, B-cell-depleted T cells, or PBMCs.

Germline V gene lookup returns CDR1 KGHDR and CDR2 SFDVKD. The CDR3 is 16 residues long. With V trimmed by 4 bases and J by 6 bases, 10 bases remained unmatched. The TCR comes from a man aged 50 to 60 who had been exposed to COVID-19. Sequencing used PBMCs or T cells enriched from blood (not recorded which). V usage is TRBV24-1 and J usage is TRBJ1-2; 10 nucleotides agree with TRBD1. Here the CDR3 reads CATSDWTGQGLHGYTF. Written as DNA, the CDR3 is TGTGCCACCAGTGACTGGACGGGACAGGGGCTCCATGGCTACACCTTC.